This TCR beta chain was captured by sequencing in a study of cytomegalovirus exposure and HLA in healthy donors. The PCR employed 60 Vbeta primers together with 13 Jbeta primers. The assay was immunoSEQ multiplex PCR, and TCRdb's table has in-frame clones only and misses some. The repertoire holds 55,000 to 80,000 clones, with around four fifths as singletons. This CDR3 is built from 17 residues. Losses at the gene ends were 1 base for V and 2 bases for J; bases not matched to a gene: 9. Per the germline V gene, CDR1 is WSHSY and CDR2 is SAAADI. The chain combines TRBV10-2 with TRBJ2-3; the match to TRBD1 covers 7 bases. The sequence was obtained from a woman in her 30s in good health and CMV-seropositive. Source material: PBMCs. Here the CDR3 DNA reads TGCGCCAGCAGTGAGTTTTACAGGGGATTACCCACAGATACGCAGTATTTT. It codes for CASSEFYRGLPTDTQYF.